This TCR beta chain was found in a study of T-cell reconstitution after alpha-beta-depleted transplantation in children. Findings and limits, study-wide: Surviving thymic progenitors and recipient T cells were the source of high TCRbeta diversity at day 60 in some patients. Newly produced T cells mostly accounted for T-cell counts and diversity one year post-transplant.

The V end lost 7 bases, the J end lost 5 bases, and 8 bases lay between the germline ends. The CDR3 runs to 11 residues. A library of TCRbeta sequences, prepared with unique molecular identifiers, was generated. TCRdb called the PCR reads again in MiXCR, with one record for every CDR3 protein. Of approximately 300,000 distinct CDR3 sequences detected, around a tenth appear once; the ten largest clones hold around 20%. This clonotype appeared many times. Its antigen is currently unknown. The chain recombines TRBV12-3 or TRBV12-4 with TRBJ1-1; D remains ambiguous. The TCR was taken from a male patient aged 2 to 9 who had a stem cell transplant for chronic granulomatous disease, so the T cells may come from the graft donor. Sample: peripheral blood, taken 180 days after TCRalphabeta/CD19-depleted stem cell transplant. The CDR3 DNA reads TGTGCCAGCACCGATCAGACTGAAGCTTTCTTT. This translates into CASTDQTEAFF.